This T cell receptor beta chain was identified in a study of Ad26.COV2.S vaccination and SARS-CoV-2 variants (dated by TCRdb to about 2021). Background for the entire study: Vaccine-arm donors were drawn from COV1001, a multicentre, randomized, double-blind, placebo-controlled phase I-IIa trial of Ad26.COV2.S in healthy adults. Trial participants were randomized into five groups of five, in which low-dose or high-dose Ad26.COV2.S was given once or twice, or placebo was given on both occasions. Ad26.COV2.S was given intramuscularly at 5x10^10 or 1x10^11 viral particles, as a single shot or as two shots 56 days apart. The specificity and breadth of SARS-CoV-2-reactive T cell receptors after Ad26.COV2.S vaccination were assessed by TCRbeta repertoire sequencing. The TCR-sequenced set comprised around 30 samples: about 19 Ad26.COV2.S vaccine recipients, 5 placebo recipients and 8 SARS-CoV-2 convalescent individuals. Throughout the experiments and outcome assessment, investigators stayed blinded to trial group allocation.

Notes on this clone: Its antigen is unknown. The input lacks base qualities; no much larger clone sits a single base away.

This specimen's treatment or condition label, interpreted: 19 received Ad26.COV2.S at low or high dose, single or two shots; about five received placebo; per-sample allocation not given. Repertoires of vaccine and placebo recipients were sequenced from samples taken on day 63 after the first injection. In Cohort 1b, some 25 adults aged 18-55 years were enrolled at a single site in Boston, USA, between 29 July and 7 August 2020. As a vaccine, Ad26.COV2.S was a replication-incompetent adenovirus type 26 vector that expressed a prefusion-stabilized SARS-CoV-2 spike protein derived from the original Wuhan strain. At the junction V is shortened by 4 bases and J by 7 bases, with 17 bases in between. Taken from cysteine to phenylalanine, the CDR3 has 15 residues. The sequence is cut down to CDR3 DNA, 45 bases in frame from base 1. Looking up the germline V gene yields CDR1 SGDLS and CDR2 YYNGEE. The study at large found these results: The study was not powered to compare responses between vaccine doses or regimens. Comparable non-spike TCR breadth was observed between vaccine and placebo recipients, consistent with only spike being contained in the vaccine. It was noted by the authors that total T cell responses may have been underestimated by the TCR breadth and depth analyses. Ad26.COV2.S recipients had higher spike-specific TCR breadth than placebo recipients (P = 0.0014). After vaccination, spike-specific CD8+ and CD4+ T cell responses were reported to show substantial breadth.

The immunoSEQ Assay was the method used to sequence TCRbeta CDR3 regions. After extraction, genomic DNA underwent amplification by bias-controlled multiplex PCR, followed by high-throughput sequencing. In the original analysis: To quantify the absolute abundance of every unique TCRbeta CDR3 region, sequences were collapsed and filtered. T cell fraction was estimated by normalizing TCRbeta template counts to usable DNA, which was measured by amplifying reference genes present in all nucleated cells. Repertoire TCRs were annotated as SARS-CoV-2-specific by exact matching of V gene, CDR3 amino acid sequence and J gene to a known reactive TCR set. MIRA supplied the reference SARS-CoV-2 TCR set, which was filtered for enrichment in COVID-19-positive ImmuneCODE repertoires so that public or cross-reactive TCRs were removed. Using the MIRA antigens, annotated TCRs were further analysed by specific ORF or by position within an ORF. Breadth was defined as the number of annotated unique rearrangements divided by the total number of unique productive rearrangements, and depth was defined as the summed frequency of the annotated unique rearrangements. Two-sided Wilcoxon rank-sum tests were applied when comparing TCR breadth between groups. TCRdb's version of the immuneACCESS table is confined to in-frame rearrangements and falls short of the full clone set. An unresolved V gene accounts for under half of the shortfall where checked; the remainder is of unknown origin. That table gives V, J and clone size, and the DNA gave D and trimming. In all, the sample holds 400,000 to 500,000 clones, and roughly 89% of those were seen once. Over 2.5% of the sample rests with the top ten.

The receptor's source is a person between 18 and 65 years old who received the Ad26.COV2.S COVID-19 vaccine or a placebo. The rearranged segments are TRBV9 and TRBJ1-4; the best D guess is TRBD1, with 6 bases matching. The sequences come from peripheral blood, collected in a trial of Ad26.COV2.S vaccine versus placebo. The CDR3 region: CASSPSGGRGEKLFF. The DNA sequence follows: TGTGCCAGCAGCCCCTCGGGGGGGCGCGGTGAAAAACTGTTTTTT.